The next 20 T cell receptor beta chains were all read from a single sample in a study of brain T cells in children with intractable seizures. The table came from immunoSEQ multiplex PCR; TCRdb's copy has only in-frame clones and leaves some out. The top ten hold 3.8% of the sample, which has approximately 110,000 clones, under 95% seen once. Sequenced material: peripheral blood, taken at surgery. The receptors were gathered from a boy younger than two with hemimegalencephaly and intractable seizures.

The J gene is TRBJ2-3, the V gene TRBV6-4; 9 bases align to TRBD2. Germline V gene sequence: CDR1 MRHNA, CDR2 SNTAGT. With V trimmed by 6 bases and J by 1 base, 11 bases remained unmatched. This CDR3 region has 17 residues. CDR3 loop: CASRKRGDTSGTDTQYF. The CDR3 bases are TGTGCCAGCAGAAAGCGGGGGGATACGAGCGGCACAGATACGCAGTATTTT.

J is TRBJ2-3 and V is TRBV5-6, with D possibly being TRBD2 (6 bases). Germline-derived CDR1 and CDR2 are SGHDT and YYEEEE. This CDR3 has 19 residues. V lost 0 bases and J 0 bases, leaving 20 bases between the germline ends. The CDR3 sequence is CASSLVSGGVLSSTDTQYF. CDR3 sequence (DNA): TGTGCCAGCAGCTTGGTTAGCGGTGGGGTCCTGTCTAGCACAGATACGCAGTATTTT.

J is TRBJ1-5 and V is TRBV11-2; tentatively, D is TRBD1 (5 bases). The CDR3 totals 14 residues. The germline V gene encodes CDR1 SGHAT and CDR2 FQNNGV. V lost 0 bases and J 2 bases, leaving 5 bases between the germline ends. The CDR3 nucleotides are TGTGCCAGCAGCTTAGACAGGGGCAATCAGCCCCAGCATTTT. This translates into CASSLDRGNQPQHF. Supplemented by reference TRBV11-2 and TRBJ1-5, the full variable domain reads EAGVAQSPRYKIIEKRQSVAFWCNPISGHATLYWYQQILGQGPKLLIQFQNNGVVDDSQLPKDRFSAERLKGVDSTLKIQPAKLEDSAVYLCASSLDRGNQPQHFGDGTRLSIL.

The chain joins TRBV27 to TRBJ2-2, with 7 bases fitting TRBD2. Germline V CDR1 and CDR2: MNHEY, SMNVEV (reference sequence). This CDR3 is built from 18 residues. Trimming removed 2 bases from V and 4 bases from J; junction bases left unmatched: 13. The DNA of the CDR3 is TGTGCCAGCAGTTTAACTCGGGGCGGGAGTATCGGCACCGGGGAGCTGTTTTTT. This translates into CASSLTRGGSIGTGELFF.

V gene TRBV7-9 combines with J gene TRBJ2-1; 8 bases are shared with TRBD2. The CDR3 sequence is 18 residues long. Germline values: CDR1 SEHNR, CDR2 FQNEAQ (reference sequence). The V segment lost 1 base and the J segment 0 bases; nucleotides outside the gene matches: 8. The CDR3 protein is CASSLGTSLAGSYNEQFF. CDR3 nucleotides: TGTGCCAGCAGCTTAGGTACCTCTCTAGCGGGCTCCTACAATGAGCAGTTCTTC.

CDR3 sequence: CASSLGTSGSTDTQYF. The CDR3 DNA reads TGTGCCAGCAGCTTAGGGACTAGCGGGAGCACAGATACGCAGTATTTT. The chain uses TRBV7-9 and TRBJ2-3; 11 bases line up with TRBD2. Germline CDR1 SEHNR, CDR2 FQNEAQ (reference sequence). The ends lost 1 base at V and 0 bases at J; junction bases unmatched: 0. This CDR3 spans 16 amino acids.

The rearrangement uses TRBV5-4 and TRBJ1-6; D not resolved. V gave up 4 bases and J gave up 6 bases, with 17 bases separating them. The CDR3 sequence is 16 residues long. Germline V CDR1 and CDR2: SGHNT, YYREEE (reference sequence). CDR3 bases: TGTGCCAGCAGCCGGAAGATGGCAGGTGCTAATTCACCCCTCCACTTT. Translated, it gives CASSRKMAGANSPLHF.

This clone was seen a few times. The chain recombines TRBV6-6 with TRBJ2-7; D perhaps matches TRBD1 (6 bases). The CDR3 has 14 amino acids. The germline V and J ends were trimmed by 4 bases and 4 bases, with 14 bases remaining between them. Germline V gene data show CDR1 as MNHNY and CDR2 as SVGAGI (reference sequence). The CDR3 is CASSLQGWPYEQYF. CDR3 in DNA: TGTGCCAGCAGTTTACAGGGCTGGCCGTACGAGCAGTACTTC.

The chain joins TRBV9 to TRBJ2-7; TRBD1 is a possible D gene (6 bases). Germline V CDR1 and CDR2: SGDLS, YYNGEE. Trimming shortened V by 3 bases and J by 6 bases, and 16 bases separated the two germline ends. The CDR3 is made up of 14 amino acids. The CDR3 DNA reads as TGTGCCAGCAGCGGGCCACAGGGCCAAGGCGAGCAGTACTTC. It translates to CASSGPQGQGEQYF.

V is TRBV30 and J is TRBJ1-3, with D unresolved. Looked up from germline, CDR1 is GTSNPN and CDR2 is SVGIG (reference sequence). Trimming removed 0 bases from V and 2 bases from J, with 8 bases in between. This CDR3 comprises 14 residues. In nucleotides, the CDR3 is TGTGCCTGGAGTGTATCGGAACCTGGAAACACCATATATTTT. Protein sequence: CAWSVSEPGNTIYF.

The chain uses TRBV14 and TRBJ1-6, with a possible D match to TRBD1 (5 bases). There are 17 residues in the CDR3. V was shortened by 0 bases and J by 2 bases, with 11 bases between the two germline ends. Germline CDR1 is SGHDN and CDR2 is FVKESK. The CDR3 DNA sequence: TGTGCCAGCAGCCAAGATTCACAGGTTGCCTATAATTCACCCCTCCACTTT. Translation gives CASSQDSQVAYNSPLHF.

This rearrangement joins TRBV11-3 to TRBJ2-2, with D perhaps matching TRBD1 (6 bases). Germline CDR1 SGHNT, CDR2 YENEEA. The CDR3 totals 14 residues. V shed 8 bases and J shed 0 bases, with 10 bases lying between them. CDR3 protein: CASAGTTNTGELFF. CDR3 DNA: TGTGCCAGCGCCGGGACAACGAACACCGGGGAGCTGTTTTTT. Drawing the rest from reference TRBV11-3 and TRBJ2-2, the complete variable domain is EAGVVQSPRYKIIEKKQPVAFWCNPISGHNTLYWYLQNLGQGPELLIRYENEEAVDDSQLPKDRFSAERLKGVDSTLKIQPAELGDSAVYLCASAGTTNTGELFFGEGSRLTVL.

This clone was observed once. The chain couples TRBV27 to TRBJ1-4, with TRBD1 matching over 10 bases. Per the germline V gene, CDR1 is MNHEY and CDR2 is SMNVEV (reference sequence). The CDR3 runs 15 residues. Unmatched junction bases numbered 6, after V lost 5 bases and J lost 6 bases. The CDR3 region has the DNA TGTGCCAGCAGTACCTGGACAGGGGGAGATGAAAAACTGTTTTTT. Residues: CASSTWTGGDEKLFF.

The chain is built from TRBV3-1 (or the pseudogene TRBV3-2) and TRBJ1-6; a weak D match, TRBD1 (5 bases). The CDR3 runs 15 residues. CDR1 is LGHDT and CDR2 is YNNKEL in the germline V gene (reference sequence). Trimming cost V 1 base and J 8 bases, with 12 bases left between them. The CDR3 DNA sequence: TGTGCCAGCAGCCAAGCGTGGGGGTGGGATTCACCCCTCCACTTT. This gives the protein CASSQAWGWDSPLHF.

This rearrangement joins TRBV9 to TRBJ2-2; 12 nucleotides line up with TRBD2. With V trimmed by 4 bases and J by 6 bases, 4 bases remained unmatched. Germline CDR1 and CDR2: SGDLS and YYNGEE. This CDR3 is built from 15 residues. CDR3 loop: CASSPRLAGAGELFF. In DNA form, the CDR3 reads TGTGCCAGCAGCCCCCGACTAGCGGGAGCCGGGGAGCTGTTTTTT.

The gene calls are TRBV7-3 and TRBJ2-2; D may be TRBD2 (7 bases). This CDR3 is built from 16 residues. Trimming left V 5 bases short and J 3 bases short, with 16 bases between. From germline, CDR1 is SGHTA and CDR2 FQGTGA. For the CDR3, the DNA is TGTGCCAGCAGCCCCAGAACAGGGAGGGACACCGGGGAGCTGTTTTTT. Amino acids: CASSPRTGRDTGELFF.

The rearrangement links TRBV10-3 to TRBJ1-5, with TRBD1 matching over 9 bases. After removal of 8 bases from V and 1 base from J, the junction contained 6 bases not matched to a gene. CDR3 length equals 15 residues. The germline V gene encodes CDR1 ENHRY and CDR2 SYGVKD. In nucleotides, the CDR3 is TGTGCCATCGGAGACAGGGGGATGAGCAATCAGCCCCAGCATTTT. Translated, it gives CAIGDRGMSNQPQHF.

V is TRBV2 and J is TRBJ1-1; 10 nucleotides align to TRBD1. Germline V CDR1 and CDR2: SNHLY, FYNNEI. The CDR3 loop spans 14 amino acids. With 6 bases clipped from V and 3 bases from J, the junction kept 4 bases outside the gene matches. The CDR3 DNA reads TGTGCCAGCAGCCTGACAGGGGGCGACACTGAAGCTTTCTTT. It specifies CASSLTGGDTEAFF.

The chain has TRBV7-2 and TRBJ2-7; no clear D. The V end lost 3 bases, the J end lost 3 bases, and 15 bases lay between the germline ends. CDR3 length equals 15 residues. Germline V gene sequence: CDR1 SGHTA, CDR2 FQGNSA. The CDR3 protein is CASSFHLSLNYEQYF. For the CDR3, the DNA is TGTGCCAGCAGCTTCCACCTTTCTCTAAACTACGAGCAGTACTTC.

This sequence joins TRBV29-1 and TRBJ2-2; TRBD1 agrees at 11 bases. Germline V gene data show CDR1 as SQVTM and CDR2 as ANQGSEA. V shed 4 bases and J 6 bases; nucleotides not matched to a gene: 1. The CDR3 length is 13 residues. The CDR3 sequence is CSVGTGGPGELFF. DNA for the CDR3: TGCAGCGTTGGGACAGGGGGCCCCGGGGAGCTGTTTTTT.